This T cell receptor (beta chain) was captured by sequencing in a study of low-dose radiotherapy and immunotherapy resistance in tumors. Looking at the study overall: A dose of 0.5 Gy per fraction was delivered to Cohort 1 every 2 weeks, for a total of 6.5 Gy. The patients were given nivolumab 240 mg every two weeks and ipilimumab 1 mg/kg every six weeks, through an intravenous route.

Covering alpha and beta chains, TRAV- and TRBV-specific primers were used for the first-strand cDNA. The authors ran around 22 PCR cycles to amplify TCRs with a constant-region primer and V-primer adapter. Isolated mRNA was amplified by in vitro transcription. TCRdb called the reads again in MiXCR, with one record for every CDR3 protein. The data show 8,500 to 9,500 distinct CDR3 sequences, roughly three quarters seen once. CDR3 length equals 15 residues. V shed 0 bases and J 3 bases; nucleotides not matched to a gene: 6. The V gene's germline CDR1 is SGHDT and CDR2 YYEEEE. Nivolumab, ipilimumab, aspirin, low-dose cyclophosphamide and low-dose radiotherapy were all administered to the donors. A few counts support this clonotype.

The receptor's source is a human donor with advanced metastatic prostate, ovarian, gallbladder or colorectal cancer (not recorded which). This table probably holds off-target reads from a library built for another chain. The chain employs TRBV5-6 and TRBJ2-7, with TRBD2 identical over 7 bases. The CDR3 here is CASSLVGAGDYEQYF. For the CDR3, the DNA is TGTGCCAGCAGCTTGGTGGGCGCGGGGGACTACGAGCAGTACTTC. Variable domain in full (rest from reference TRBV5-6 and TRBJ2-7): DAGVTQSPTHLIKTRGQQVTLRCSPKSGHDTVSWYQQALGQGPQFIFQYYEEEERQRGNFPDRFSGHQFPNYSSELNVNALLLGDSALYLCASSLVGAGDYEQYFGPGTRLTVT.